The 32 T cell receptor beta chains below all came from one sample that was sequenced in a study of tissue T cells after allogeneic stem cell transplantation (dated by TCRdb to between 2021 and 2024). The meaning of the sample's time point label: human tissue collected at research (rapid) autopsy. Libraries came from the immunoSEQ multiplex PCR assay. TCRdb provides this immuneACCESS table in a form limited to in-frame rearrangements. Some clones are lacking; in checked studies, under half of them reflect an unresolved V gene, and why the rest are absent is not known. The sample has more than 7,000 clones on record, roughly three fifths of them singletons. The leading ten clones occupy about a fifth of the sample. The input for sequencing was tissue from the jejunum, taken at autopsy. These receptors all stem from a female donor over 55 with lung cancer.

The rearrangement joins TRBV24-1 to TRBJ1-2, with D perhaps matching TRBD1 (5 bases). Germline values: CDR1 KGHDR, CDR2 SFDVKD. Trimming removed 4 bases from V and 4 bases from J, with 18 bases in between. This CDR3 comprises 16 residues. DNA for the CDR3: TGTGCCACCAGTGACCCCGGGGCAGGGAAGTCCTATGGCTACACCTTC. Residues: CATSDPGAGKSYGYTF.

V is TRBV30 and J is TRBJ2-5; TRBD2 matches 10 bases. CDR1 and CDR2 from the germline V gene are GTSNPN and SVGIG (reference sequence). The CDR3 is 15 residues long. V gave up 1 base and J gave up 2 bases; unmatched junction bases: 4. The CDR3 coding sequence is TGTGCCTGGAGTGGTGGACTAGCGGTTCAAGAGACCCAGTACTTC. This codes for CAWSGGLAVQETQYF.

On this clone itself: This specimen includes other DNA sequences encoding the same CDR3. The chain recombines TRBV18 with TRBJ2-5; 16 positions agree with TRBD2. V shed 3 bases, J shed 5 bases, and the junction held 6 bases outside the gene matches. Germline V lookup: CDR1 KGHSH, CDR2 LQKENI. CDR3 length: 17 amino acids. DNA of the CDR3: TGTGCCAGCTCACCGGGACTAGCGGGAGGGCCGCGGGAGACCCAGTACTTC. Residues: CASSPGLAGGPRETQYF. The variable domain in full, completed from reference TRBV18 and TRBJ2-5, reads NAGVMQNPRHLVRRRGQEARLRCSPMKGHSHVYWYRQLPEEGLKFMVYLQKENIIDESGMPKERFSAEFPKEGPSILRIQQVVRGDSAAYFCASSPGLAGGPRETQYFGPGTRLLVL.

The chain combines TRBV5-1 with TRBJ2-3; TRBD1 matches at 7 bases. The junction had 7 bases not matched to a gene; V was cut back by 0 bases and J by 6 bases. Germline V lookup: CDR1 SGHRS, CDR2 YFSETQ. This CDR3 comprises 15 residues. The chain's CDR3 is CASSLARQGSDTQYF. In DNA form, the CDR3 reads TGCGCCAGCAGCTTGGCCCGACAGGGTTCCGATACGCAGTATTTT.

The CDR3 is CASSRSSGRAFSSYNEQFF. For the CDR3, the DNA is TGTGCCAGCAGCCGGAGTAGCGGGAGGGCGTTTTCATCCTACAATGAGCAGTTCTTC. The chain couples TRBV7-2 to TRBJ2-1, with TRBD2 matching 11 bases. The CDR3 extends over 19 amino acids. The V and J ends lost 5 bases and 1 base, in that order; junction bases with no gene match: 13. Germline V lookup: CDR1 SGHTA, CDR2 FQGNSA.

There are a few counts of this clone. The rearrangement joins TRBV11-2 to TRBJ2-2, with 10 bases lining up with TRBD2. The germline V gene has CDR1 SGHAT and CDR2 FQNNGV. The CDR3 contains 19 residues. The V gene end was trimmed by 6 bases and the J gene end by 7 bases; junction bases not matched to a gene: 20. The CDR3 nucleotides read TGTGCCAGCAGGTTTCTAGCGGGGGAAAGGGCTGGTTCGTACGGGGAGCTGTTTTTT. Protein product: CASRFLAGERAGSYGELFF.

The chain recombines TRBV19 with TRBJ1-2, with TRBD1 matching over 7 bases. This CDR3 is 16 amino acids long. CDR1 is LNHDA, CDR2 SQIVND, per germline (reference sequence). Trimming removed 6 bases from V and 3 bases from J; junction bases left unmatched: 13. This chain's CDR3 is CASRSGEGARDYGYTF. The DNA of the CDR3 is TGTGCCAGTAGATCCGGGGAGGGGGCGCGGGACTATGGCTACACCTTC.

The CDR3 reads CASSRRVNTEAFF. The CDR3 DNA sequence: TGTGCCAGCAGTAGAAGAGTGAACACTGAAGCTTTCTTT. The J gene is TRBJ1-1, the V gene TRBV27, with D unresolved. V dropped 5 bases and J dropped 0 bases, with 7 bases sitting between them. CDR1 and CDR2 (germline): MNHEY, SMNVEV (reference sequence). The CDR3 has 13 amino acids.

The DNA for the CDR3 is TGTGCCAGCAGCTCGACTCCGGGACATAGAGGGACTGAAGCTTTCTTT. This gives the protein CASSSTPGHRGTEAFF. The chain uses TRBV7-6 and TRBJ1-1, with TRBD1 as a possible D gene (6 bases). V lost 4 bases and J 5 bases, leaving 20 bases between the germline ends. This CDR3 is 16 amino acids long. Germline CDR1 and CDR2: SGHVS and FNYEAQ.

The rearrangement joins TRBV2 to TRBJ2-3; D remains unclear. Trimming cost V 3 bases and J 2 bases, with 12 bases left between them. This CDR3 is built from 15 residues. Germline CDR1 is SNHLY and CDR2 is FYNNEI. The CDR3 here is CASSDLSESTDTQYF. The CDR3 DNA is TGTGCCAGCAGTGACTTGAGCGAGTCCACAGATACGCAGTATTTT. Filled out from reference TRBV2 and TRBJ2-3, the complete variable domain reads EPEVTQTPSHQVTQMGQEVILRCVPISNHLYFYWYRQILGQKVEFLVSFYNNEISEKSEIFDDQFSVERPDGSNFTLKIRSTKLEDSAMYFCASSDLSESTDTQYFGPGTRLTVL.

The CDR3 DNA follows: TGTGCCAGCAGTTCTCCGGGGCTCAATTCACCCCTCCACTTT. Translated: CASSSPGLNSPLHF. The chain recombines TRBV5-5 with TRBJ1-6, with D possibly being TRBD1 (5 bases). Trimming took off 5 bases at V and 7 bases at J, with 13 bases between the two ends. Germline V gene lookup returns CDR1 SGHKS and CDR2 YYEKEE (reference sequence). This CDR3 contains 14 residues. Drawing the rest from reference TRBV5-5 and TRBJ1-6, the complete variable domain is DAGVTQSPTHLIKTRGQQVTLRCSPISGHKSVSWYQQVLGQGPQFIFQYYEKEERGRGNFPDRFSARQFPNYSSELNVNALLLGDSALYLCASSSPGLNSPLHFGNGTRLTVT.

This clone was observed a handful of times. The genes are TRBV5-1 and TRBJ2-7, with TRBD1 matching 7 bases. The CDR3 is 14 amino acids. V was pared by 0 bases and J by 3 bases, with 3 bases of the junction left unmatched. The germline gives CDR1 SGHRS, CDR2 YFSETQ. The CDR3 DNA follows: TGCGCCAGCAGCTTGGCCACAGGGGTCTACGAGCAGTACTTC. This sequence encodes CASSLATGVYEQYF.

This clone appeared once. The chain uses TRBV7-8 and TRBJ2-7; perhaps TRBD2 as D (6 bases). Germline CDR1 reads SGHVS; CDR2 reads FQNEAQ. Trimming removed 1 base from V and 6 bases from J, with 13 bases in between. The CDR3 consists of 14 residues. The CDR3 nucleotides are TGTGCCAGCAGCTTAGGTGTACTAGCAGCCGAGCAGTACTTC. As protein: CASSLGVLAAEQYF.

There are a few counts of this clone. The gene calls are TRBV5-1 and TRBJ1-4; D unresolved. This CDR3 spans 14 amino acids. Trimming pared 5 bases from V and 0 bases from J, leaving 8 bases between. CDR1 is SGHRS and CDR2 is YFSETQ in the germline V gene. CDR3 amino acids: CASREGSTNEKLFF. For the CDR3, the DNA is TGCGCCAGCAGGGAGGGATCAACTAATGAAAAACTGTTTTTT.

J is TRBJ1-4 and V is TRBV30; TRBD1 matches at 7 bases. The CDR3 extends over 14 amino acids. With 2 bases clipped from V and 10 bases from J, the junction kept 10 bases outside the gene matches. Per the germline V gene, CDR1 is GTSNPN and CDR2 is SVGIG (reference sequence). The DNA of the CDR3 is TGTGCCTGGAGTAGGGGGCACCGAGGGGGAAAACTGTTTTTT. It codes for CAWSRGHRGGKLFF.

This clone turned up a few times. This rearrangement joins TRBV11-2 to TRBJ1-2, with 7 bases fitting TRBD1. This CDR3 has 15 residues. Germline V CDR1 and CDR2: SGHAT, FQNNGV. The J segment lost 3 bases and the V segment lost 1 base, leaving 5 bases of the junction unmatched. CDR3 loop: CASSLGQGEYYGYTF. The DNA of the CDR3 is TGTGCCAGCAGCTTAGGACAGGGCGAGTACTATGGCTACACCTTC.

The rearrangement uses TRBV10-2 and TRBJ2-7; 8 bases are a match to TRBD2. CDR3 size: 19 residues. V gave up 0 bases and J gave up 0 bases; unmatched junction bases: 13. CDR1 and CDR2 (germline): WSHSY, SAAADI. CDR3 coding DNA: TGCGCCAGCAGTGAGTCATATATAGGGAGTGCGGGAGGCTCCTACGAGCAGTACTTC. Residues: CASSESYIGSAGGSYEQYF.

The V gene is TRBV11-2, the J gene TRBJ2-1; D is tentatively TRBD1 or TRBD2 (5 bases each). CDR3 size: 19 residues. V was trimmed by 0 bases and J by 4 bases, leaving 22 bases between them. Germline CDR1 and CDR2: SGHAT and FQNNGV. CDR3 DNA: TGTGCCAGCAGCTTAGATCAACAGGTGAGCAGCAGGAGGTACAATGAGCAGTTCTTC. The encoded protein is CASSLDQQVSSRRYNEQFF.

This chain uses TRBV15 with TRBJ2-7, with D possibly matching TRBD2 (6 bases). Germline CDR1 and CDR2: LNHNV and YYDKDF (reference sequence). The CDR3 is made up of 15 amino acids. Trimming pared 3 bases from V and 3 bases from J, leaving 15 bases between. The CDR3 DNA sequence: TGTGCCACCAGCAGGACCCGGGACTCCTTCTACGAGCAGTACTTC. This encodes CATSRTRDSFYEQYF.

The chain couples TRBV7-2 to TRBJ2-3; 12 positions agree with TRBD2. The germline V gene encodes CDR1 SGHTA and CDR2 FQGNSA. The CDR3 covers 16 residues. Trimming at V came to 2 bases and at J to 1 base, leaving 1 base not matched to a gene. CDR3 amino acids: CASSLSSGGGTDTQYF. CDR3 DNA sequence: TGTGCCAGCAGCTTATCTAGCGGGGGGGGCACAGATACGCAGTATTTT.

This rearrangement joins TRBV7-9 to TRBJ2-1; 14 bases are shared with TRBD2. The V gene end was trimmed by 5 bases and the J gene end by 10 bases; junction bases not matched to a gene: 4. Germline V gene sequence: CDR1 SEHNR, CDR2 FQNEAQ (reference sequence). This CDR3 is built from 14 residues. As DNA, the CDR3 is TGTGCCAGCAGCATATGGACTAGCGGGGGGGAGCAGTTCTTC. The encoded protein is CASSIWTSGGEQFF.

The table lists this clone with a few counts. The V call is TRBV7-2, the J call TRBJ2-2; 16 bases fit TRBD2. The CDR3 length is 19 residues. Germline V gene lookup returns CDR1 SGHTA and CDR2 FQGNSA. Trimming at V came to 5 bases and at J to 1 base, leaving 7 bases not matched to a gene. The CDR3 protein is CASSLGTSGGALNTGELFF. The CDR3 DNA follows: TGTGCCAGCAGCCTAGGGACTAGCGGGGGGGCCTTGAACACCGGGGAGCTGTTTTTT.

The chain recombines TRBV6-2 or TRBV6-3 with TRBJ1-1; a possible D gene is TRBD1 (6 bases). V shed 4 bases and J shed 1 base, with 19 bases lying between them. CDR1 and CDR2 (germline): MNHEY, SVGEGT. This CDR3 has 17 residues. CDR3 in amino acids: CASSSAFEGVQNTEAFF. In nucleotides, the CDR3 is TGTGCCAGCAGTTCGGCCTTTGAGGGGGTACAGAACACTGAAGCTTTCTTT.

The chain links TRBV9 to TRBJ1-1; 8 bases map to TRBD1. Germline values: CDR1 SGDLS, CDR2 YYNGEE. The CDR3 has 16 residues. V trimming: 6 bases; J trimming: 1 base; junction bases outside the gene matches: 11. The CDR3 sequence: CASTLGTGPQNTEAFF. CDR3 bases: TGTGCCAGCACCCTAGGGACAGGACCTCAGAACACTGAAGCTTTCTTT.

This clone was seen a single time. The gene calls are TRBV7-9 and TRBJ2-3; 7 bases fit TRBD2. CDR1 and CDR2 from the germline V gene are SEHNR and FQNEAQ (reference sequence). The J segment lost 4 bases and the V segment lost 2 bases, leaving 3 bases of the junction unmatched. This CDR3 spans 14 amino acids. The CDR3 here is CASSLRGGPDTQYF. CDR3 sequence (DNA): TGTGCCAGCAGCTTAAGGGGAGGGCCAGATACGCAGTATTTT.

This clone has more than one count but fewer than ten. The chain uses TRBV4-2 and TRBJ1-1; D may be TRBD1 (5 bases). Trimming left V 1 base short and J 6 bases short, with 9 bases between. The germline CDR1 and CDR2 sequences are LGHNA and YNFKEQ. The CDR3 length is 13 residues. The CDR3 spells CASSQGLGAEAFF. In DNA form, the CDR3 reads TGTGCCAGCAGCCAAGGCTTGGGGGCTGAAGCTTTCTTT.

V and J are TRBV2 and TRBJ1-2; D gene unclear. V was pared by 7 bases and J by 0 bases, with 3 bases between. The CDR3 totals 11 residues. CDR1 is SNHLY, CDR2 FYNNEI, per germline. The CDR3 sequence is CASTPNYGYTF. The CDR3 DNA reads TGTGCCAGCACGCCTAACTATGGCTACACCTTC.

The gene calls are TRBV6-5 and TRBJ2-3; possibly TRBD1 or TRBD2 for D (5 bases each). The CDR3 has 15 residues. Trimming cost V 6 bases and J 2 bases, with 15 bases left between them. Germline V lookup: CDR1 MNHEY, CDR2 SVGAGI. The CDR3 region is CASSLEGFDTDTQYF. The CDR3 DNA reads TGTGCCAGCAGCCTCGAGGGGTTCGACACAGATACGCAGTATTTT.

V usage is TRBV7-3 and J usage is TRBJ2-3; 9 positions agree with TRBD2. This CDR3 has 14 amino acids. The V and J ends lost 2 bases and 3 bases, in that order; junction bases with no gene match: 0. Germline V gene lookup returns CDR1 SGHTA and CDR2 FQGTGA. DNA of the CDR3: TGTGCCAGCAGCTTACTAGCGGGAACAGATACGCAGTATTTT. Protein product: CASSLLAGTDTQYF.

This clone was counted between two and nine times. The V call is TRBV6-6, the J call TRBJ2-7; TRBD1 agrees at 7 bases. J was trimmed by 1 base and V by 0 bases; bases with no gene match: 0. Germline values: CDR1 MNHNY, CDR2 SVGAGI (reference sequence). The CDR3 contains 14 residues. This CDR3 reads CASSYSDRSYEQYF. The CDR3 bases are TGTGCCAGCAGTTACTCGGACAGGTCCTACGAGCAGTACTTC.

This chain uses TRBV6-1 with TRBJ1-4; TRBD1 is a possible D gene (6 bases). This CDR3 is built from 17 residues. Trimming left V 3 bases short and J 7 bases short, with 21 bases between. Germline loops: CDR1 MNHNS, CDR2 SASEGT. CDR3 in DNA: TGTGCCAGCAGTGACCCTAGGGGGGCAGGGGAACGTGAAAAACTGTTTTTT. Its translation: CASSDPRGAGEREKLFF.

By share, this clone counts as medium-sized (0.01 to 0.1%). The chain combines TRBV7-3 with TRBJ2-3, with TRBD2 identical over 11 bases. The ends lost 0 bases at V and 3 bases at J; junction bases unmatched: 2. The CDR3 covers 16 residues. CDR1 and CDR2 (germline): SGHTA, FQGTGA. CDR3 nucleotides: TGTGCCAGCAGCTTAACCGGGACTAGCGGAACAGATACGCAGTATTTT. It is translated as CASSLTGTSGTDTQYF.